The 27 T cell receptor beta chains presented below share a single source sample, sequenced in a study of shared clonotypes between healthy human individuals. CD45RO-negative, CCR7-selected cells formed the naive CD8 fraction, which excluded terminally differentiated effector memory CD45RA+ cells. Some clones are missing from TCRdb's copy, which holds only in-frame ones; the method was immunoSEQ multiplex PCR. The table includes fewer than 1 million clones, just over 95% detected once. The sample consisted of naive CD8+ T cells sorted from blood. These receptors were obtained from a young man in good health.

The chain carries TRBV27 and TRBJ2-7, with D possibly matching TRBD2 (6 bases). CDR1 and CDR2 (germline): MNHEY, SMNVEV (reference sequence). Trimming shortened V by 11 bases and J by 1 base, and 15 bases separated the two germline ends. The CDR3 contains 13 residues. DNA for the CDR3: TGTGCCTCCCGGGACTCAGGGTCCTACGAGCAGTACTTC. This gives the protein CASRDSGSYEQYF.

The CDR3 bases are TGTGCCAGCAGTGACCCGGGGGGGGTTCAGGAAAAACTGTTTTTT. This sequence encodes CASSDPGGVQEKLFF. This chain connects TRBV6-1 to TRBJ1-4, with a possible D match to TRBD1 (5 bases). CDR1 and CDR2 from the germline V gene are MNHNS and SASEGT. The CDR3 sequence is 15 residues long. The germline V and J ends were trimmed by 3 bases and 8 bases, with 16 bases remaining between them.

V and J are TRBV11-2 and TRBJ2-1; D remains ambiguous. The CDR3 has 13 residues. V lost 1 base and J 9 bases, leaving 10 bases between the germline ends. Germline V CDR1 and CDR2: SGHAT, FQNNGV. The CDR3 region is CASSLGLGVEQFF. Here the CDR3 DNA reads TGTGCCAGCAGCTTAGGGCTTGGGGTTGAGCAGTTCTTC.

The rearrangement joins TRBV6-6 to TRBJ2-7; D call uncertain. Trimming took off 6 bases at V and 3 bases at J, with 9 bases between the two ends. Per the germline V gene, CDR1 is MNHNY and CDR2 is SVGAGI (reference sequence). The CDR3 consists of 12 residues. This CDR3 is CASSDGLYEQYF. The CDR3 DNA reads TGTGCCAGCAGCGACGGGCTCTACGAGCAGTACTTC.

The gene calls are TRBV5-6 and TRBJ2-7; 10 bases map to TRBD2. This CDR3 comprises 14 residues. The germline V gene has CDR1 SGHDT and CDR2 YYEEEE. V gave up 5 bases and J gave up 2 bases; unmatched junction bases: 4. CDR3 in amino acids: CASSRAGGAYEQYF. In DNA, the CDR3 is TGTGCCAGCAGTAGAGCGGGAGGGGCCTACGAGCAGTACTTC.

The chain uses TRBV29-1 and TRBJ2-1, with a possible D match to TRBD1 (5 bases). V lost 4 bases, J lost 1 base, and 14 bases lay in between. Per germline, CDR1 SQVTM and CDR2 ANQGSEA. The CDR3 totals 15 residues. DNA for the CDR3: TGCAGCGTTGTGGGGCAGTCCTCATCCTACAATGAGCAGTTCTTC. Its protein is CSVVGQSSSYNEQFF.

The chain is built from TRBV2 and TRBJ2-5, with D perhaps given as TRBD1 or TRBD2 (5 bases each). Trimming shortened V by 6 bases and J by 1 base, and 9 bases separated the two germline ends. CDR3 size: 13 residues. The germline V gene encodes CDR1 SNHLY and CDR2 FYNNEI. CDR3 nucleotide sequence: TGTGCCAGCAGGGAGAGGGGCCAAGAGACCCAGTACTTC. Its protein product is CASRERGQETQYF.

The chain is built from TRBV7-9 and TRBJ2-3; no definite D call. The CDR3 contains 12 residues. Germline V gene data show CDR1 as SEHNR and CDR2 as FQNEAQ (reference sequence). V gave up 6 bases and J gave up 5 bases, with 9 bases separating them. In DNA form, the CDR3 reads TGTGCCAGCAGTTTCAAGTTAGATACGCAGTATTTT. It yields the protein CASSFKLDTQYF.

The V gene is TRBV5-8, the J gene TRBJ1-3; the D gene is possibly TRBD1 (5 bases). This CDR3 contains 15 residues. The ends were cut back, 3 bases at V and 0 bases at J, with 10 bases in the middle. Per the germline V gene, CDR1 is SGHTS and CDR2 is YDEGEE. The CDR3 protein is CASSWGVSSGNTIYF. As DNA, the CDR3 is TGTGCCAGCAGCTGGGGGGTATCCTCTGGAAACACCATATATTTT.

The chain couples TRBV27 to TRBJ1-1, with a possible D match to TRBD1 (5 bases). Germline lookup yields CDR1 MNHEY and CDR2 SMNVEV (reference sequence). V was shortened by 6 bases and J by 3 bases, with 8 bases between the two germline ends. CDR3 length: 12 amino acids. CDR3 protein: CASSAGYTEAFF. The CDR3 bases are TGTGCCAGCAGCGCAGGGTACACTGAAGCTTTCTTT.

CDR3 nucleotide sequence: TGTGCCAGCAGTTCTTCCGGGACAGGGAAGGGCGGGTACTACGAGCAGTACTTC. This translates into CASSSSGTGKGGYYEQYF. The chain employs TRBV28 and TRBJ2-7; TRBD1 aligns across 9 bases. The V and J ends lost 4 bases and 3 bases, in that order; junction bases with no gene match: 16. The CDR3 covers 18 residues. In germline, CDR1 is MDHEN, CDR2 SYDVKM.

The CDR3 reads CASSAGGPYEQYF. The DNA for the CDR3 is TGTGCCAGCAGTGCGGGAGGTCCTTACGAGCAGTACTTC. V usage is TRBV25-1 and J usage is TRBJ2-7; 7 bases map to TRBD2. J was trimmed by 4 bases and V by 4 bases; bases with no gene match: 4. CDR3 length: 13 residues. Germline loops: CDR1 MGHDK, CDR2 SYGVNS.

The rearrangement uses TRBV29-1 and TRBJ2-2; the D is unclear. Germline CDR1 SQVTM, CDR2 ANQGSEA. This CDR3 has 13 amino acids. Deletions cut 1 base from V and 4 bases from J, with 7 bases between. Written as DNA, the CDR3 is TGCAGCGTTGAAGGGGCCCTCACCGGGGAGCTGTTTTTT. Translating it yields CSVEGALTGELFF.

The V gene is TRBV14, the J gene TRBJ1-1, with TRBD1 identical over 7 bases. CDR3 length equals 16 residues. The germline V gene has CDR1 SGHDN and CDR2 FVKESK. With V trimmed by 4 bases and J by 0 bases, 8 bases remained unmatched. The CDR3 DNA reads as TGTGCCAGCAGCCGACTCACAGGGGCGATGAACACTGAAGCTTTCTTT. This sequence encodes CASSRLTGAMNTEAFF.

The rearrangement joins TRBV5-1 to TRBJ2-2; 11 bases align to TRBD1. The V segment lost 3 bases and the J segment 3 bases; nucleotides outside the gene matches: 7. The CDR3 extends over 17 amino acids. Germline loops: CDR1 SGHRS, CDR2 YFSETQ. The CDR3 loop reads CASSSEDRGPDTGELFF. The CDR3 DNA sequence: TGCGCCAGCAGCTCGGAGGACAGGGGGCCCGACACCGGGGAGCTGTTTTTT.

The CDR3 coding sequence is TGTGCCAGTGTACCCGGACAGGGGATAGAGACCCAGTACTTC. Amino acids: CASVPGQGIETQYF. The chain recombines TRBV28 with TRBJ2-5, with TRBD1 matching over 9 bases. The germline CDR1 and CDR2 sequences are MDHEN and SYDVKM. The CDR3 runs 14 residues. V shed 9 bases, J shed 4 bases, and the junction held 9 bases outside the gene matches. Full variable domain (rest looked up from reference TRBV28 and TRBJ2-5): DVKVTQSSRYLVKRTGEKVFLECVQDMDHENMFWYRQDPGLGLRLIYFSYDVKMKEKGDIPEGYSVSREKKERFSLILESASTNQTSMYLCASVPGQGIETQYFGPGTRLLVL.

V gene TRBV29-1 combines with J gene TRBJ1-2; 8 bases are shared with TRBD1. V lost 5 bases, J lost 5 bases, and 7 bases stayed unmatched. The CDR3 covers 13 residues. Germline V lookup: CDR1 SQVTM, CDR2 ANQGSEA. CDR3 in amino acids: CSVYDRGRYGYTF. As DNA, the CDR3 is TGCAGCGTTTACGACAGGGGCCGGTATGGCTACACCTTC.

V is TRBV10-2 and J is TRBJ2-3; 7 bases map to TRBD2. Looked up from germline, CDR1 is WSHSY and CDR2 is SAAADI. The V gene end was trimmed by 5 bases and the J gene end by 6 bases; junction bases not matched to a gene: 11. CDR3 size: 15 residues. CDR3 amino acids: CASSLAEEVPDTQYF. CDR3 sequence (DNA): TGCGCCAGCAGTCTAGCGGAGGAGGTCCCTGATACGCAGTATTTT.

The genes are TRBV7-9 and TRBJ2-1; D unresolved. V gave up 5 bases and J gave up 8 bases, with 19 bases separating them. Germline V gene sequence: CDR1 SEHNR, CDR2 FQNEAQ (reference sequence). This CDR3 is built from 15 residues. The CDR3 bases are TGTGCCAGCAGCCCCCCTGGCCGGAGTTACGATGAGCAGTTCTTC. Its translation is CASSPPGRSYDEQFF.

V and J are TRBV27 and TRBJ2-1; 7 nucleotides line up with TRBD2. Trimming took 3 bases from V and 9 from J; bases not matched to a gene: 8. Germline V gene lookup returns CDR1 MNHEY and CDR2 SMNVEV (reference sequence). CDR3 length: 14 residues. CDR3 residues: CASSFLGWGGEQFF. CDR3 bases: TGTGCCAGCAGTTTTCTGGGTTGGGGGGGTGAGCAGTTCTTC.

This chain uses TRBV7-2 with TRBJ2-7; 7 bases are a match to TRBD1. The germline CDR1 and CDR2 sequences are SGHTA and FQGNSA. This CDR3 has 18 amino acids. V lost 5 bases, J lost 3 bases, and 19 bases stayed unmatched. The DNA for the CDR3 is TGTGCCAGCAGCCTATCCCAATTACAGGGGAGCCCCCTCTACGAGCAGTACTTC. As protein: CASSLSQLQGSPLYEQYF.

The chain combines TRBV27 with TRBJ1-1; the D gene is possibly TRBD1 (5 bases). Trimming stripped 1 base from V and 10 bases from J, with 34 bases between. Looked up from germline, CDR1 is MNHEY and CDR2 is SMNVEV (reference sequence). The CDR3 sequence is 20 residues long. The CDR3 coding sequence is TGTGCCAGCAGTTTATTGTCCTTGATCTTAGTTGGGGCTTTCGACGTCGTAGCTTTCTTT. Its translation is CASSLLSLILVGAFDVVAFF.

The chain joins TRBV9 to TRBJ2-2; D unclear. The V gene's germline CDR1 is SGDLS and CDR2 YYNGEE. V lost 1 base to trimming and J lost 6 bases, with 10 bases between them. The CDR3 runs 14 residues. The CDR3, as DNA: TGTGCCAGCAGCGTATTGGGTATAGCCGGGGAGCTGTTTTTT. This translates into CASSVLGIAGELFF.

V is TRBV7-9 and J is TRBJ1-5; 7 bases agree with TRBD1. The CDR3 covers 15 residues. Trimming at V came to 1 base and at J to 6 bases, leaving 6 bases not matched to a gene. Germline V gene sequence: CDR1 SEHNR, CDR2 FQNEAQ (reference sequence). CDR3 nucleotides: TGTGCCAGCAGCTTAGGGACGGGACAGCCTCAGCCCCAGCATTTT. This gives the protein CASSLGTGQPQPQHF. The variable domain in full, with the rest retrieved from reference TRBV7-9 and TRBJ1-5, is DTGVSQNPRHKITKRGQNVTFRCDPISEHNRLYWYRQTLGQGPEFLTYFQNEAQLEKSRLLSDRFSAERPKGSFSTLEIQRTEQGDSAMYLCASSLGTGQPQPQHFGDGTRLSIL.

As for this clone: This sample includes further DNA sequences coding for the same CDR3. The V and J genes are TRBV30 and TRBJ2-3; 8 nucleotides align to TRBD2. Germline V gene sequence: CDR1 GTSNPN, CDR2 SVGIG (reference sequence). There are 14 residues in the CDR3. J gave up 0 bases and V 1 base, and 0 bases lay outside the gene matches. This chain's CDR3 is CAWSASGSTDTQYF. The CDR3, as DNA: TGTGCCTGGAGTGCTAGCGGGAGCACAGATACGCAGTATTTT.

J is TRBJ2-2 and V is TRBV11-2, with 7 nucleotides matching TRBD1. This CDR3 spans 18 amino acids. V shed 4 bases and J 3 bases; nucleotides not matched to a gene: 14. Germline V gene sequence: CDR1 SGHAT, CDR2 FQNNGV. Written as DNA, the CDR3 is TGTGCCAGCAGCTCCTACCCGCGAGGGGGCACGGACACCGGGGAGCTGTTTTTT. This translates into CASSSYPRGGTDTGELFF.

Here the CDR3 DNA reads TGTGCCAGCACTGACAGGGTGGGCACAGATACGCAGTATTTT. Amino acids: CASTDRVGTDTQYF. The chain employs TRBV27 and TRBJ2-3; TRBD1 aligns across 7 bases. Unmatched junction bases numbered 5, after V lost 7 bases and J lost 1 base. Germline CDR1 reads MNHEY; CDR2 reads SMNVEV (reference sequence). The CDR3 length is 14 residues.